This T cell receptor (beta chain) emerged from a study of T cell changes during pregnancy in multiple sclerosis. Here immunoSEQ multiplex PCR was the method, and the copy in TCRdb shows in-frame clones only, minus some. The table includes under 30,000 clones, 80% to 90% detected once. This sequence was found in a female donor in good health, enrolled as a control in a pregnancy study. Sequenced here: CD4+ T cells from peripheral blood mononuclear cells, sampled in the first trimester of pregnancy.

CDR3 sequence reads: CASSFFEGFWGYTF. CDR3 in DNA: TGTGCCAGCAGTTTTTTCGAGGGTTTTTGGGGCTACACCTTC. The J gene is TRBJ1-2, the V gene TRBV28; D call uncertain. Germline CDR1 MDHEN, CDR2 SYDVKM. This CDR3 has 14 residues. Trimming removed 3 bases from V and 8 bases from J, with 16 bases in between.